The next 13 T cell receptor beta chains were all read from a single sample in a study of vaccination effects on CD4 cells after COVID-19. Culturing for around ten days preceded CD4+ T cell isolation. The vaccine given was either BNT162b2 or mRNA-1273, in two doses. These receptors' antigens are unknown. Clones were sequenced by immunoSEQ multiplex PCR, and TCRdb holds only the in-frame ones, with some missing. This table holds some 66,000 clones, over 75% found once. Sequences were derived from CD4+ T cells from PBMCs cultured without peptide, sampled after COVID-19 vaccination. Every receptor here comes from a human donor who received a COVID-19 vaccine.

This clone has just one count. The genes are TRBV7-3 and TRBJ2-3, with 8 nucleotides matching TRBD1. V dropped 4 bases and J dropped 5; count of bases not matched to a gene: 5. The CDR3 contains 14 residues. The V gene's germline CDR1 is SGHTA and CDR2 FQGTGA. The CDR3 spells CASSSTGGVDTQYF. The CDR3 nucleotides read TGTGCCAGCAGCTCTACAGGGGGAGTAGATACGCAGTATTTT.

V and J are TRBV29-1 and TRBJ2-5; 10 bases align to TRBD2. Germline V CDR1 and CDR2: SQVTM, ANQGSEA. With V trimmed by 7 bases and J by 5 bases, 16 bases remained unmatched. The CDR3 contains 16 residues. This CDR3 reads CSGGAYGLADGETQYF. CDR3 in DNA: TGCAGCGGGGGGGCGTATGGACTAGCGGATGGGGAGACCCAGTACTTC. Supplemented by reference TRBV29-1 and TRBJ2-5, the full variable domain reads SAVISQKPSRDICQRGTSLTIQCQVDSQVTMMFWYRQQPGQSLTLIATANQGSEATYESGFVIDKFPISRPNLTFSTLTVSNMSPEDSSIYLCSGGAYGLADGETQYFGPGTRLLVL.

The CDR3 is CASSSTLAGGRTGELFF. The CDR3 nucleotides read TGTGCCAGTAGTAGTACCCTAGCGGGGGGGCGGACCGGGGAGCTGTTTTTT. The chain is built from TRBV19 and TRBJ2-2, with 12 bases that match TRBD2. From germline, CDR1 is LNHDA and CDR2 SQIVND (reference sequence). The length of the CDR3 is 17 residues. V shed 4 bases, J shed 5 bases, and the junction held 8 bases outside the gene matches.

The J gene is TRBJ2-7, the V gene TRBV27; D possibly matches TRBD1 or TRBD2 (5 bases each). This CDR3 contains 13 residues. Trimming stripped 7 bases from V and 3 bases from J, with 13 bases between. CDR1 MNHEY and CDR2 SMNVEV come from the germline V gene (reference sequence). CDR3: CASTLGRDYEQYV. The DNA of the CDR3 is TGTGCCAGCACCCTGGGACGGGACTACGAGCAGTACGTC.

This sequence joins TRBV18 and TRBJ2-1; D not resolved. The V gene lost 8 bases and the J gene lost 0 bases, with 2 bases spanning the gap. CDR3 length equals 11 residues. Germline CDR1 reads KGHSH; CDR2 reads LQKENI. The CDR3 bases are TGTGCCAGCGGCTCCTACAATGAGCAGTTCTTC. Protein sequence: CASGSYNEQFF.

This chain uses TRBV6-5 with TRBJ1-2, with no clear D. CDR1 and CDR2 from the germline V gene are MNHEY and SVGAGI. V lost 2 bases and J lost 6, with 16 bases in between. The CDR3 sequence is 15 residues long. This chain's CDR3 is CASSYLTGVKNGYTF. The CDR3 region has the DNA TGTGCCAGCAGTTACCTAACCGGGGTCAAGAATGGCTACACCTTC.

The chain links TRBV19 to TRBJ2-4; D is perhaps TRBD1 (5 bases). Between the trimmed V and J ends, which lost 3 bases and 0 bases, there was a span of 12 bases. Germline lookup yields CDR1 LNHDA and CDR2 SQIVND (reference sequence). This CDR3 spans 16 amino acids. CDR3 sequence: CASSIDRELAKNIQYF. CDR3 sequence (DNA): TGTGCCAGTAGTATTGACAGAGAATTAGCCAAAAACATTCAGTACTTC. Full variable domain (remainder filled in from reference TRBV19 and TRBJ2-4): DGGITQSPKYLFRKEGQNVTLSCEQNLNHDAMYWYRQDPGQGLRLIYYSQIVNDFQKGDIAEGYSVSREKKESFPLTVTSAQKNPTAFYLCASSIDRELAKNIQYFGAGTRLSVL.

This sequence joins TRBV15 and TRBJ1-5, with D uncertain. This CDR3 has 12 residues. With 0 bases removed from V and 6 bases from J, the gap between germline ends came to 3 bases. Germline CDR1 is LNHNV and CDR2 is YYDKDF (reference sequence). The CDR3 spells CATSRDGQPQHF. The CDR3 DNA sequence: TGTGCCACCAGCAGAGACGGTCAGCCCCAGCATTTT.

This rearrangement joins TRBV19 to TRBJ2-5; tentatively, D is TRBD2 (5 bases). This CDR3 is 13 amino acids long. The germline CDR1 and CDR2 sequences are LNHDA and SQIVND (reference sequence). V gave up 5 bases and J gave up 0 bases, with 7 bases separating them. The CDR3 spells CASSGSDQETQYF. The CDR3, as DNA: TGTGCCAGTAGTGGGAGCGACCAAGAGACCCAGTACTTC. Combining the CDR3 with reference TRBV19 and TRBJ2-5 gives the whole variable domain DGGITQSPKYLFRKEGQNVTLSCEQNLNHDAMYWYRQDPGQGLRLIYYSQIVNDFQKGDIAEGYSVSREKKESFPLTVTSAQKNPTAFYLCASSGSDQETQYFGPGTRLLVL.

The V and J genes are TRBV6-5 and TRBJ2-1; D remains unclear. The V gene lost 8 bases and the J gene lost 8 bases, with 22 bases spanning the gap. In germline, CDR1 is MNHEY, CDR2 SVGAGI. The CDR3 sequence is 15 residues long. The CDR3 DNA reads TGTGCCAGCGCCCTGGGGTGGGGTAATACAGATGAGCAGTTCTTC. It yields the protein CASALGWGNTDEQFF.

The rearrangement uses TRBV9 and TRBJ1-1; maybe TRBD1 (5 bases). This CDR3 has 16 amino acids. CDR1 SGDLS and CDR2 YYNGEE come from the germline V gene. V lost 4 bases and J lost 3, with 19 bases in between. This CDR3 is CASSPRGGEGYTEAFF. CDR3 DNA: TGTGCCAGCAGCCCGCGAGGAGGGGAAGGATACACTGAAGCTTTCTTT. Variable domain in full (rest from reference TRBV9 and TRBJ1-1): DSGVTQTPKHLITATGQRVTLRCSPRSGDLSVYWYQQSLDQGLQFLIQYYNGEERAKGNILERFSAQQFPDLHSELNLSSLELGDSALYFCASSPRGGEGYTEAFFGQGTRLTVV.

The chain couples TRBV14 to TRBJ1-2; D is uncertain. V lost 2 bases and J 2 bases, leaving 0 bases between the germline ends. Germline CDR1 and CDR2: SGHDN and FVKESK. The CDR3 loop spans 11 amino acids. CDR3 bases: TGTGCCAGCAGCCAAAACTATGGCTACACCTTC. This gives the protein CASSQNYGYTF.

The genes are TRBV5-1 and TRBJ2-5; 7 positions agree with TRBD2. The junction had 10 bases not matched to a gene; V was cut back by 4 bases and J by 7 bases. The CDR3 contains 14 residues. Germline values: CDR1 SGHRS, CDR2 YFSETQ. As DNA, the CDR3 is TGCGCCAGCAGCCCGGAGGGCGGGAGAGGGACCCAGTACTTC. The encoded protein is CASSPEGGRGTQYF.